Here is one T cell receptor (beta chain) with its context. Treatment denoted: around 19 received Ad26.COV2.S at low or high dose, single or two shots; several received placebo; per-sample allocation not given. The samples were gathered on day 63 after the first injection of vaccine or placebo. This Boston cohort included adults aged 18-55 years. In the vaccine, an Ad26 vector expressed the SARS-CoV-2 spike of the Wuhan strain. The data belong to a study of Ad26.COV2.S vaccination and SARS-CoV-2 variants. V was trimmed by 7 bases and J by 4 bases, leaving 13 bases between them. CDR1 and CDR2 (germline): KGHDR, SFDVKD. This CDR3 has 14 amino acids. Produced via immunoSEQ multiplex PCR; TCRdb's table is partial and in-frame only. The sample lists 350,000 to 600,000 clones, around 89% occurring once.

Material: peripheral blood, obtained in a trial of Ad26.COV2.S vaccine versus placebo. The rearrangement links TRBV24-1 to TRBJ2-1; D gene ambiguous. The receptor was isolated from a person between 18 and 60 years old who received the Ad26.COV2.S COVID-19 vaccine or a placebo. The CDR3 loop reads CATSPDGRYNEQFF. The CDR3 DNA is TGTGCCACCAGCCCGGACGGCAGGTACAATGAGCAGTTCTTC.